A single sample is the source of the 18 T cell receptor beta chains below, sequenced in a study of liver allograft versus peripheral blood T cells. Whole-study context: Intrahepatic T cell receptor repertoires from transplanted livers were compared against repertoires in recipients' peripheral blood.

From the reads, TCRdb called clonotypes with MiXCR, one entry per CDR3 protein. Of some 5,900 distinct CDR3 sequences listed, roughly 15% are singletons. The receptors originated from a human patient who had a liver transplant. Some T cells may have come from the graft donor.

In DNA form, the CDR3 reads TGTGCCAGCTCCTGGGGCGGGGAGCTGTTTTTT. Encoded protein: CASSWGGELFF. The rearrangement uses TRBV27 and TRBJ2-2; D unclear. This CDR3 has 11 residues. CDR1 is MNHEY and CDR2 is SMNVEV in the germline V gene (reference sequence). V was pared by 8 bases and J by 7 bases, with 8 bases between.

Within the sample, this clonotype is medium-sized. The V gene is TRBV15, the J gene TRBJ1-6; D not resolved. The germline V gene encodes CDR1 LNHNV and CDR2 YYDKDF (reference sequence). The CDR3 covers 18 residues. V was trimmed by 4 bases and J by 0 bases, leaving 16 bases between them. In DNA form, the CDR3 reads TGTGCCACCAGCATTCTCGACGGTCCTAGCTCCTATAATTCACCCCTCCACTTT. Protein sequence: CATSILDGPSSYNSPLHF.

The sample holds many counts of this clonotype. This rearrangement joins TRBV12-3 or TRBV12-4 to TRBJ2-1; 13 bases agree with TRBD2. The CDR3 spans 17 residues. The V and J ends lost 6 bases and 4 bases, in that order; junction bases with no gene match: 9. This chain's CDR3 is CASRGLAGEWGYNEQFF. The CDR3 DNA is TGTGCCAGCAGAGGACTAGCGGGGGAATGGGGGTACAATGAGCAGTTCTTC.

This clonotype showed up just a few times. The chain carries TRBV25-1 and TRBJ2-3; 7 nucleotides agree with TRBD1. The CDR3 loop spans 14 amino acids. In germline, CDR1 is MGHDK, CDR2 SYGVNS. The J segment lost 7 bases and the V segment lost 3 bases, leaving 7 bases of the junction unmatched. CDR3 DNA sequence: TGTGCCAGCAGTGATGAGGGGGCGAAGAATACGCAGTATTTT. It is translated as CASSDEGAKNTQYF.

This clonotype was picked up many times. V usage is TRBV24-1 and J usage is TRBJ1-2; no reliable D call. This CDR3 has 11 residues. In germline, CDR1 is KGHDR, CDR2 SFDVKD. Trimming removed 11 bases at V and 5 bases at J, with 11 bases between. The DNA of the CDR3 is TGTGCCATCGGAACAGCGTATGGCTACACCTTC. Its protein product is CAIGTAYGYTF.

Sample share makes this clonotype medium-sized. The rearrangement joins TRBV18 to TRBJ1-4; D unresolved. The V end lost 5 bases, the J end lost 4 bases, and 8 bases lay between the germline ends. Germline V gene sequence: CDR1 KGHSH, CDR2 LQKENI. The CDR3 totals 13 residues. This chain's CDR3 is CASSGDYNEKLFF. For the CDR3, the DNA is TGTGCCAGCTCAGGGGATTATAATGAAAAACTGTTTTTT.

Remarks on this clonotype: A far larger clone is only one base removed, so a read error is likely. This chain connects TRBV6-6 to TRBJ1-5, with unresolved D. Germline CDR1 reads MNHNY; CDR2 reads SVGAGI (reference sequence). This CDR3 is built from 14 residues. V dropped 6 bases and J dropped 0 bases, with 9 bases sitting between them. In DNA form, the CDR3 reads TGTGCCAGCAGCCCACAGCTTAGCAATCAGCCCCAGCATTTT. Amino acid sequence: CASSPQLSNQPQHF.

The V gene is TRBV28, the J gene TRBJ2-7; 7 positions match TRBD1. The CDR3 consists of 14 residues. CDR1 is MDHEN, CDR2 SYDVKM, per germline. Trimming at V came to 7 bases and at J to 2 bases, leaving 8 bases not matched to a gene. The CDR3 loop reads CASTLPGQAYEQYF. CDR3 DNA sequence: TGTGCCAGCACCTTGCCCGGACAGGCCTACGAGCAGTACTTC.

This clonotype has more than one count but fewer than ten. This chain joins TRBV10-3 and TRBJ2-2; 7 bases are a match to TRBD1. The CDR3 loop spans 14 amino acids. After removal of 6 bases from V and 1 base from J, the junction contained 2 bases not matched to a gene. Germline CDR1 ENHRY, CDR2 SYGVKD. The chain's CDR3 is CAIRGTENTGELFF. As DNA, the CDR3 is TGTGCCATCAGAGGGACAGAGAACACCGGGGAGCTGTTTTTT.

This clonotype has just one count. This may stem from a read error, because a much larger clone lies one nucleotide away. The rearrangement joins TRBV28 to TRBJ2-1; D could derive from TRBD1 or TRBD2 (5 bases each). V lost 5 bases to trimming and J lost 8 bases, with 13 bases between them. This CDR3 region has 13 residues. From germline, CDR1 is MDHEN and CDR2 SYDVKM. This chain's CDR3 is CASSDYLGDEQFF. The CDR3 DNA sequence: TGTGCCAGCAGTGATTACCTGGGGGATGAGCAGTTCTTC.

Notes on this clonotype: A much larger clone lies a single base off, so this may be a read error. The chain combines TRBV5-6 with TRBJ1-2; tentatively, D is TRBD1 (5 bases). The CDR3 extends over 14 amino acids. Looked up from germline, CDR1 is SGHDT and CDR2 is YYEEEE. CDR3 protein: CVSSLQWGSYGYTF. CDR3 bases: TGTGTCAGCAGCTTGCAGTGGGGGTCCTATGGCTACACCTTC.

This clonotype was detected a few times. This chain uses TRBV28 with TRBJ2-7, with 8 nucleotides matching TRBD2. The germline CDR1 and CDR2 sequences are MDHEN and SYDVKM. CDR3 length: 14 residues. V trimming: 5 bases; J trimming: 3 bases; junction bases outside the gene matches: 6. CDR3 DNA sequence: TGTGCCAGCAGTGGCGCACTAGCGGACTACGAGCAGTACTTC. Translated: CASSGALADYEQYF.

The chain combines TRBV3-1 with TRBJ1-4; 10 bases map to TRBD1. The CDR3 sequence is 14 residues long. V shed 5 bases and J 7 bases; nucleotides not matched to a gene: 4. Looked up from germline, CDR1 is LGHDT and CDR2 is YNNKEL (reference sequence). CDR3 residues: CASSSGTGVEKLFF. The CDR3 DNA is TGTGCCAGCAGCTCCGGGACAGGGGTTGAAAAACTGTTTTTT.

This clonotype is medium-sized by share. The V gene is TRBV27, the J gene TRBJ1-5; perhaps TRBD1 as D (6 bases). The CDR3 is made up of 16 amino acids. V was trimmed by 8 bases and J by 0 bases, leaving 17 bases between them. In germline, CDR1 is MNHEY, CDR2 SMNVEV (reference sequence). The CDR3 region is CASREGHHYSNQPQHF. The CDR3 nucleotides are TGTGCCAGCCGAGAGGGACACCACTATAGCAATCAGCCCCAGCATTTT.

This clonotype is medium-sized (0.01 to 0.1%). CDR3 nucleotide sequence: TGCAGCGTTGAACCTGACGGGACGGGTGGCTACACCTTC. Residues: CSVEPDGTGGYTF. This chain links TRBV29-1 with TRBJ1-2, with D maybe TRBD1 (5 bases). The CDR3 runs 13 residues. Germline assignment: CDR1 SQVTM and CDR2 ANQGSEA. The germline V and J ends were trimmed by 2 bases and 7 bases, with 14 bases remaining between them.

This clonotype has more than one count but fewer than ten. The chain is built from TRBV5-4 and TRBJ2-2, with D tentatively TRBD2 (6 bases). V lost 5 bases to trimming and J lost 7 bases, with 21 bases between them. Germline V gives CDR1 SGHNT, CDR2 YYREEE (reference sequence). The CDR3 totals 16 residues. Here the CDR3 DNA reads TGTGCCAGCAGTTACGGACTAAAGGGGAGTAACGGGGAGCTGTTTTTT. Its translation is CASSYGLKGSNGELFF.

In its sample, this clonotype was seen many times. A read error may produce the germline difference seen at one junction end. This chain joins TRBV19 and TRBJ2-7; 11 bases are shared with TRBD2. CDR3 length: 12 amino acids. The germline V gene has CDR1 LNHDA and CDR2 SQIVND (reference sequence). The CDR3 loop is CASSLGLAEQTF. The CDR3 nucleotides are TGTGCCAGTAGTTTGGGACTAGCGGAACAGACCTTC.

This clonotype appeared many times. The chain couples TRBV19 to TRBJ2-7, with D perhaps matching TRBD1 or TRBD2 (5 bases each). Germline CDR1 reads LNHDA; CDR2 reads SQIVND (reference sequence). The CDR3 runs to 14 residues. Trimming cost V 5 bases and J 2 bases, with 13 bases left between them. For the CDR3, the DNA is TGTGCCAGTAGTCCACGGGACGGAACCTACGAGCAGTACTTC. This sequence encodes CASSPRDGTYEQYF.